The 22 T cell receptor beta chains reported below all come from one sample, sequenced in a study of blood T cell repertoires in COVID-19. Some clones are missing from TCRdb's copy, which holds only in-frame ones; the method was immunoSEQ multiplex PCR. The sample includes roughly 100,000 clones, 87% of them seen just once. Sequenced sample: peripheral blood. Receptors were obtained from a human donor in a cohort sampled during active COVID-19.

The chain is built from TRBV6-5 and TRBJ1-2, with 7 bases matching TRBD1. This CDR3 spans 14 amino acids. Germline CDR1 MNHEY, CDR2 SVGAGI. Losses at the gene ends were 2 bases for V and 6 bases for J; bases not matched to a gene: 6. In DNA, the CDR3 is TGTGCCAGCAGTTACGGCGGCAGGGGGGATGGCTACACCTTC. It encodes CASSYGGRGDGYTF.

The chain's CDR3 is CASSFPADTQYF. The CDR3 DNA follows: TGTGCCAGCAGCTTTCCTGCAGATACGCAGTATTTT. The V and J genes are TRBV7-9 and TRBJ2-3; D unresolved. Germline V gene data show CDR1 as SEHNR and CDR2 as FQNEAQ (reference sequence). Trimming stripped 3 bases from V and 4 bases from J, with 5 bases between. The CDR3 totals 12 residues.

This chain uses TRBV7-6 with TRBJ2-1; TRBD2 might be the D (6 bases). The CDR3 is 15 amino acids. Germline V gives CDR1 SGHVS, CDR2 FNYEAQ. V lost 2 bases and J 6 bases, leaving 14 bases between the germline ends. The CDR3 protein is CASSLSLALANEQFF. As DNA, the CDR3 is TGTGCCAGCAGCTTATCACTAGCCTTGGCCAATGAGCAGTTCTTC.

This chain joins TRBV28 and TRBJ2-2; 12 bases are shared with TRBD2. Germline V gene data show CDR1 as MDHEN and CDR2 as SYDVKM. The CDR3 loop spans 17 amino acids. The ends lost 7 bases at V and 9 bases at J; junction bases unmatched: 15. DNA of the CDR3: TGTGCCAGCACCAAGAGACTAGCGGGAGTCCAACGAAGGGAGCTGTTTTTT. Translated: CASTKRLAGVQRRELFF.

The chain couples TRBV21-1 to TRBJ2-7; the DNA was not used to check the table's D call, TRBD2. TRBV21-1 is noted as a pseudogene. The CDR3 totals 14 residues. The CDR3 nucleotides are TGTGCCAGCAGCGACTCCCACGGGTTATGCGAGCAGTACTTC. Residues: CASSDSHGLCEQYF.

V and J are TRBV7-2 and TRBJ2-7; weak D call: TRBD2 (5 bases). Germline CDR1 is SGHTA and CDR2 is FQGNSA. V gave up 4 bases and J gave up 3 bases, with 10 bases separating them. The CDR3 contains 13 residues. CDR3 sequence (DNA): TGTGCCAGCAGCTCGGTAGGGAGCTACGAGCAGTACTTC. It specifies CASSSVGSYEQYF.

CDR3 sequence (DNA): TGCGCCAGCAGCTTGGAAGGGGAGGGTGGCTACACCTTC. Translation: CASSLEGEGGYTF. The rearrangement uses TRBV5-1 and TRBJ1-2, with TRBD1 as a possible D gene (5 bases). V lost 0 bases, J lost 7 bases, and 10 bases lay in between. This CDR3 region has 13 residues. Looked up from germline, CDR1 is SGHRS and CDR2 is YFSETQ.

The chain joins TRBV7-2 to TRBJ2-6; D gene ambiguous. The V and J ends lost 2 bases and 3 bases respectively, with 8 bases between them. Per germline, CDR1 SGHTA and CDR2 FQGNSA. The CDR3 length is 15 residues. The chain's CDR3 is CASSLKLGGANVLTF. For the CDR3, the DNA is TGTGCCAGCAGCTTAAAGCTAGGTGGGGCCAACGTCCTGACTTTC. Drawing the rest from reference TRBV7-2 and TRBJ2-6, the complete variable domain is GAGVSQSPSNKVTEKGKDVELRCDPISGHTALYWYRQSLGQGLEFLIYFQGNSAPDKSGLPSDRFSAERTGGSVSTLTIQRTQQEDSAVYLCASSLKLGGANVLTFGAGSRLTVL.

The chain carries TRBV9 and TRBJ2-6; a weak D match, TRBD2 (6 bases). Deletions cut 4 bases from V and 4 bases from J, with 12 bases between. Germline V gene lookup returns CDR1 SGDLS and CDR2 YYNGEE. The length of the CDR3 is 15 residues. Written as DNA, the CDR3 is TGTGCCAGCAGCCCTGGGGGGACCGGGGCCAACGTCCTGACTTTC. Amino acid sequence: CASSPGGTGANVLTF.

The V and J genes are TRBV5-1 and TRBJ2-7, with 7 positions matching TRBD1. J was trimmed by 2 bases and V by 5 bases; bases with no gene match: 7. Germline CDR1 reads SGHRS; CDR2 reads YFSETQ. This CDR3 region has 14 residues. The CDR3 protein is CASRLDTGAYEQYF. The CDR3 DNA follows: TGCGCCAGCAGGCTTGATACAGGGGCCTACGAGCAGTACTTC.

CDR3 region: CASSLGSRQVLTGELFF. For the CDR3, the DNA is TGTGCCAGCTCACTCGGATCTAGACAGGTGCTCACCGGGGAGCTGTTTTTT. V usage is TRBV18 and J usage is TRBJ2-2; a possible D gene is TRBD1 (6 bases). V was pared by 4 bases and J by 4 bases, with 19 bases between. The V gene's germline CDR1 is KGHSH and CDR2 LQKENI. The CDR3 length is 17 residues.

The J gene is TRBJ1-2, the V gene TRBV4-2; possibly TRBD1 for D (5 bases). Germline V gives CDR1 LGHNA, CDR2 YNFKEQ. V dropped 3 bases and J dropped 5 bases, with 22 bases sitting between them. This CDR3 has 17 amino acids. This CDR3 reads CASSQDEDGHAPYGYTF. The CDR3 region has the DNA TGTGCCAGCAGCCAGGATGAGGACGGACACGCCCCGTATGGCTACACCTTC.

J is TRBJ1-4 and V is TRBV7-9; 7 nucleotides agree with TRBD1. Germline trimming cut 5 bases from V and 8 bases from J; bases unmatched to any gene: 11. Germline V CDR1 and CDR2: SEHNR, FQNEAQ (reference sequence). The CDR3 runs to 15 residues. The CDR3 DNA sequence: TGTGCCAGCAGCGCGACCCAGGGGGTCGGGGAAAAACTGTTTTTT. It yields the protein CASSATQGVGEKLFF.

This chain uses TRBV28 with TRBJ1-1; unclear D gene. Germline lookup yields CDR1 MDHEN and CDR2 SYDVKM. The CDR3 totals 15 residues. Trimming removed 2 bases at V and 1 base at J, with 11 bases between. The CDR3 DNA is TGTGCCAGCAGTTTAACTGGAGAAGGGAACACTGAAGCTTTCTTT. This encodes CASSLTGEGNTEAFF. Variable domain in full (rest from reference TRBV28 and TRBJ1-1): DVKVTQSSRYLVKRTGEKVFLECVQDMDHENMFWYRQDPGLGLRLIYFSYDVKMKEKGDIPEGYSVSREKKERFSLILESASTNQTSMYLCASSLTGEGNTEAFFGQGTRLTVV.

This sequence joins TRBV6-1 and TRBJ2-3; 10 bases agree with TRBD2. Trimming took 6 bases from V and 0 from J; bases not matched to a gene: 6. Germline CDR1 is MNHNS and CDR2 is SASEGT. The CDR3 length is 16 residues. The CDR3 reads CASSERTSGSTDTQYF. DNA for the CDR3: TGTGCCAGCAGCGAAAGGACTAGCGGTAGCACAGATACGCAGTATTTT.

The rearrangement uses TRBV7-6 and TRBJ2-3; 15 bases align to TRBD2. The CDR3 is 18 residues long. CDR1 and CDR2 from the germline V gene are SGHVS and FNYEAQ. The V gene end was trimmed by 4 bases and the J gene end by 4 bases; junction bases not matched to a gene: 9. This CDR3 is CASSSGLAGGPGADTQYF. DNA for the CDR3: TGTGCCAGCAGCTCCGGACTAGCGGGAGGGCCGGGTGCAGATACGCAGTATTTT.

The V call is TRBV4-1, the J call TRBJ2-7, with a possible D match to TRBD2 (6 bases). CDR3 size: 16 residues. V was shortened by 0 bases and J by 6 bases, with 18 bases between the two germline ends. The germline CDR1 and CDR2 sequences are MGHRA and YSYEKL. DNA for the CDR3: TGCGCCAGCAGCCAAGAACACCCGGGAGATATTCTCGAGCAGTACTTC. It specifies CASSQEHPGDILEQYF.

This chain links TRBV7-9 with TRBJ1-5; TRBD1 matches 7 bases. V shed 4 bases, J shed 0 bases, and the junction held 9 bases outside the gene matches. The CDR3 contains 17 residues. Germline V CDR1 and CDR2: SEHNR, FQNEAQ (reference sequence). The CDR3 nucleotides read TGTGCCAGCAGCTCGGGACAGCTTCCAAATAGCAATCAGCCCCAGCATTTT. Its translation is CASSSGQLPNSNQPQHF.

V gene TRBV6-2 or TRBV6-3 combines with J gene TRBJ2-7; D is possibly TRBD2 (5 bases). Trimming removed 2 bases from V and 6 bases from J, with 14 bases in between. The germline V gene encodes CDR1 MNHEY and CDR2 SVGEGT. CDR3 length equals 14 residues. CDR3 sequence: CASSYSAGVFEQYF. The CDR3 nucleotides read TGTGCCAGCAGTTACAGTGCCGGGGTGTTCGAGCAGTACTTC.

The CDR3 nucleotides read TGTGCCAGCAGCTCCCGGCAAGGCGGAGAGACCCAGTACTTC. Its protein is CASSSRQGGETQYF. The rearrangement joins TRBV7-2 to TRBJ2-5, with D unresolved. The CDR3 consists of 14 residues. Germline CDR1 is SGHTA and CDR2 is FQGNSA. Trimming removed 4 bases at V and 4 bases at J, with 13 bases between. Together with reference TRBV7-2 and TRBJ2-5, the CDR3 gives the full variable domain: GAGVSQSPSNKVTEKGKDVELRCDPISGHTALYWYRQSLGQGLEFLIYFQGNSAPDKSGLPSDRFSAERTGGSVSTLTIQRTQQEDSAVYLCASSSRQGGETQYFGPGTRLLVL.

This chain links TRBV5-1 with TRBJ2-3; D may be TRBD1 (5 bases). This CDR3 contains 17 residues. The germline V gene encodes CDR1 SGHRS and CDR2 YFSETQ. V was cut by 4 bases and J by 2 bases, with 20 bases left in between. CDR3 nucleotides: TGCGCCAGCAGCCCATCACCTGACAAGGGGATCACAGATACGCAGTATTTT. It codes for CASSPSPDKGITDTQYF.

Written as DNA, the CDR3 is TGCGCCAGCAGCAACCGGGACAGGGGAATAGGAGAAAAACTGTTTTTT. This gives the protein CASSNRDRGIGEKLFF. The chain joins TRBV5-1 to TRBJ1-4, with 10 bases identical to TRBD1. Trimming removed 4 bases from V and 8 bases from J; junction bases left unmatched: 11. Germline V gives CDR1 SGHRS, CDR2 YFSETQ. The CDR3 sequence is 16 residues long.